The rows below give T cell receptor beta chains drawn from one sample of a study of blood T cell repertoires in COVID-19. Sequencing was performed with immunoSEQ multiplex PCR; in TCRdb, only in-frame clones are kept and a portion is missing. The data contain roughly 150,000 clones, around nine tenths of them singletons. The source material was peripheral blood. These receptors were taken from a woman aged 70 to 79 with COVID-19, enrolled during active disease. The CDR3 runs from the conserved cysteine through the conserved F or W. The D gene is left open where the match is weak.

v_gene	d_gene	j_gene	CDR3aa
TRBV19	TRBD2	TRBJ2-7	CASSIKTSGTYEQYF
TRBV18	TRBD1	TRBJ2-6	CASSQGARTSGANVLTF
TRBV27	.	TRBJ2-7	CASSLSRLGPYEQYF
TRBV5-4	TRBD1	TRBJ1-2	CASSPPGQTYGYTF
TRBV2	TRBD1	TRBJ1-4	CASRRQGTNEKLFF
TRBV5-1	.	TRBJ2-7	CASSLLRTGGTYEQYF
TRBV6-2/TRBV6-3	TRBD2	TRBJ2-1	CASSRLAGGLYNEQFF
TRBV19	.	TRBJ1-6	CASSIDLRGTNSPLHF
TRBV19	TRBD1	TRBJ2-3	CASSTGTGATDTQYF
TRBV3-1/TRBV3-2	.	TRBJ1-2	CASSQDLSGYGYTF
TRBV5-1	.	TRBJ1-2	CASSLAQTAEGYTF
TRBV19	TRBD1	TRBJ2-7	CATTSRTGTYEQYF
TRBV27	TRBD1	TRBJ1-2	CASSLFGRGDGYTF
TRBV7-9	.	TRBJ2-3	CASSLTAGTDTQYF
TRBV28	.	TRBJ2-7	CASMGEATYEQYF
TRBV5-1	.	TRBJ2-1	CASSLVGGLYNEQFF
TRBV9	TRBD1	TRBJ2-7	CASSVAGGGHEQYF
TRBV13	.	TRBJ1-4	CASSLGADTYGNEKLFF
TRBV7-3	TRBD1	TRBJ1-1	CASSLTGTGAEAFF
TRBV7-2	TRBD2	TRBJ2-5	CASSSGLVVVETQYF
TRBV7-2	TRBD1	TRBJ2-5	CASSLVGTGGQETQYF
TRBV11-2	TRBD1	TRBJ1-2	CASSLGFWTGEWYGYTF
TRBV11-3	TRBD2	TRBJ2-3	CASSRQRGPGDTQYF
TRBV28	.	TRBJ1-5	CASSLSWGGGNQPQHF
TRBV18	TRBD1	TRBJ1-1	CASSPSGQVEAFF
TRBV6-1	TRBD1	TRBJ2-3	CASSAPPGQGTDTQYF
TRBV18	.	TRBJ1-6	CASSQRRTDNSPLHF